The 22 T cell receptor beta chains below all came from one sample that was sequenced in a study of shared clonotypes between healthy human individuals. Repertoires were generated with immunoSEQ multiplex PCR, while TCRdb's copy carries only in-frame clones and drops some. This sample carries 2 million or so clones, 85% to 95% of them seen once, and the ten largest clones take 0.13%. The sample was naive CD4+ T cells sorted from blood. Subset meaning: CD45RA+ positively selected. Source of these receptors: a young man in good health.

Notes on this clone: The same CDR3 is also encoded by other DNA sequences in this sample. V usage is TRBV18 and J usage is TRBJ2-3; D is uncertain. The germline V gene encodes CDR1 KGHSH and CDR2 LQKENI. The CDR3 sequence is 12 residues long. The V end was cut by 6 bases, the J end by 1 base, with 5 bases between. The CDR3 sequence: CASSLRTDTQYF. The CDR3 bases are TGTGCCAGCTCTCTTCGCACAGATACGCAGTATTTT. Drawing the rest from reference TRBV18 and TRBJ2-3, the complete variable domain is NAGVMQNPRHLVRRRGQEARLRCSPMKGHSHVYWYRQLPEEGLKFMVYLQKENIIDESGMPKERFSAEFPKEGPSILRIQQVVRGDSAAYFCASSLRTDTQYFGPGTRLTVL.

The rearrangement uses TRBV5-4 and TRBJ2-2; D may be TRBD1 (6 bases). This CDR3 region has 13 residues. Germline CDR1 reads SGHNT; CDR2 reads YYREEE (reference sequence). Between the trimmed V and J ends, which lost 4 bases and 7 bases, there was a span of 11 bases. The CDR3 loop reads CASSTTGHGELFF. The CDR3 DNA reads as TGTGCCAGCAGCACCACAGGGCACGGGGAGCTGTTTTTT. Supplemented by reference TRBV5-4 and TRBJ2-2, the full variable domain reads ETGVTQSPTHLIKTRGQQVTLRCSSQSGHNTVSWYQQALGQGPQFIFQYYREEENGRGNFPPRFSGLQFPNYSSELNVNALELDDSALYLCASSTTGHGELFFGEGSRLTVL.

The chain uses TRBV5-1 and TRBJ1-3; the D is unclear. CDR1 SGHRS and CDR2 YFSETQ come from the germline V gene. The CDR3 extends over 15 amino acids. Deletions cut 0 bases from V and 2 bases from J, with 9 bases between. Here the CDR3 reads CASSLGSATGNTIYF. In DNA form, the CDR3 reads TGCGCCAGCAGCTTGGGATCCGCGACTGGAAACACCATATATTTT.

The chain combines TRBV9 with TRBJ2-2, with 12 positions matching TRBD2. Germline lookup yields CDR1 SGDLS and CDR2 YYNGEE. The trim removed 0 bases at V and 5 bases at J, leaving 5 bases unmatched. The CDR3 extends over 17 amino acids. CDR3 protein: CASSVVLGLAGTGELFF. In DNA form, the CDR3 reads TGTGCCAGCAGCGTAGTATTAGGACTAGCGGGAACCGGGGAGCTGTTTTTT.

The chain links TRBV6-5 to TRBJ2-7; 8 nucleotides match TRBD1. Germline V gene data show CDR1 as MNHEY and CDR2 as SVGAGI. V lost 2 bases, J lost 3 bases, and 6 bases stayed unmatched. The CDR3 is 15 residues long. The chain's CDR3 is CASSYAGTGIYEQYF. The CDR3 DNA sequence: TGTGCCAGCAGTTACGCCGGGACAGGAATCTACGAGCAGTACTTC.

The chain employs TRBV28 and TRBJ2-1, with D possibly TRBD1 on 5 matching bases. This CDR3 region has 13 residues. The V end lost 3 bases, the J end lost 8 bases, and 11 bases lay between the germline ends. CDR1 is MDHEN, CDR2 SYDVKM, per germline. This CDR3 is CASSFSTADEQFF. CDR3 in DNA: TGTGCCAGCAGTTTTTCGACAGCCGATGAGCAGTTCTTC.

The chain's CDR3 is CASTLAVPSEQYF. As DNA, the CDR3 is TGTGCCAGCACGCTAGCGGTCCCCTCGGAGCAGTACTTC. The chain is built from TRBV2 and TRBJ2-7; TRBD2 matches at 7 bases. There are 13 residues in the CDR3. Germline trimming cut 7 bases from V and 7 bases from J; bases unmatched to any gene: 10. CDR1 is SNHLY and CDR2 is FYNNEI in the germline V gene. Filled out from reference TRBV2 and TRBJ2-7, the complete variable domain reads EPEVTQTPSHQVTQMGQEVILRCVPISNHLYFYWYRQILGQKVEFLVSFYNNEISEKSEIFDDQFSVERPDGSNFTLKIRSTKLEDSAMYFCASTLAVPSEQYFGPGTRLTVT.

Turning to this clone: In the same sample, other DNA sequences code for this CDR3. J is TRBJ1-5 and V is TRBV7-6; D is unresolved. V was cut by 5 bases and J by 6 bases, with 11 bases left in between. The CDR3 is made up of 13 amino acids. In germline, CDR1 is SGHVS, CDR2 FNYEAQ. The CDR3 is CASSLAGGQPQHF. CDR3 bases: TGTGCCAGCAGCCTCGCTGGAGGTCAGCCCCAGCATTTT. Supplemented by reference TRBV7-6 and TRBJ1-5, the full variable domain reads GAGVSQSPRYKVTKRGQDVALRCDPISGHVSLYWYRQALGQGPEFLTYFNYEAQQDKSGLPNDRFSAERPEGSISTLTIQRTEQRDSAMYRCASSLAGGQPQHFGDGTRLSIL.

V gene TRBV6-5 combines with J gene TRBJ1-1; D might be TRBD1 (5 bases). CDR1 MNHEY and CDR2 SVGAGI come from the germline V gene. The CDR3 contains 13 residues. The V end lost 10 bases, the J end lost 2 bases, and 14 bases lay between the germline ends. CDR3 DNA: TGTGCCACTACAGTGGGGCTAAACACTGAAGCTTTCTTT. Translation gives CATTVGLNTEAFF.

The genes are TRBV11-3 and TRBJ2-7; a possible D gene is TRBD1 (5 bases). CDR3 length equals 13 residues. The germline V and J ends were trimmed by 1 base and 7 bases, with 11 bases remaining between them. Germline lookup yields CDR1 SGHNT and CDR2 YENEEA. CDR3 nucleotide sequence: TGTGCCAGCAGCTTAGGACAAGGGGCGGAGCAGTACTTC. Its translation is CASSLGQGAEQYF.

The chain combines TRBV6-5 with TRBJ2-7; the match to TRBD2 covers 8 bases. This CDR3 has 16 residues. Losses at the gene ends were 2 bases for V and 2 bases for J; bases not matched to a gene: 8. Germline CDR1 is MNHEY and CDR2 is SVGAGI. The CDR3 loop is CASSYTGLAETYEQYF. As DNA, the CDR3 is TGTGCCAGCAGTTACACAGGACTAGCAGAGACCTACGAGCAGTACTTC.

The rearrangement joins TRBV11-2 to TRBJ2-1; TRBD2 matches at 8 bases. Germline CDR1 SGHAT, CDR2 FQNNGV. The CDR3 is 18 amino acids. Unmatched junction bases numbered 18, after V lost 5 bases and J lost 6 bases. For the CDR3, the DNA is TGTGCCAGCAGCCAGAGGGTAGGTGTGGGACTAGGCGGCAATGAGCAGTTCTTC. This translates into CASSQRVGVGLGGNEQFF.

CDR3 amino acids: CASSTPTGCAYEQYF. As DNA, the CDR3 is TGTGCCAGCAGCACGCCGACAGGGTGCGCCTACGAGCAGTACTTC. The chain combines TRBV21-1 with TRBJ2-7; TRBD1 is the table's D call, not checked against the DNA. TRBV21-1 is an annotated pseudogene. The CDR3 spans 15 residues.

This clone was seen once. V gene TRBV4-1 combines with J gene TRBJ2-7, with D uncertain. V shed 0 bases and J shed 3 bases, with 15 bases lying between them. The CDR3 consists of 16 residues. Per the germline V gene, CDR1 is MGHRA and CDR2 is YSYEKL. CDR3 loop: CASSQDRREDGYEQYF. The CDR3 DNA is TGCGCCAGCAGCCAAGATAGGCGAGAAGATGGCTACGAGCAGTACTTC.

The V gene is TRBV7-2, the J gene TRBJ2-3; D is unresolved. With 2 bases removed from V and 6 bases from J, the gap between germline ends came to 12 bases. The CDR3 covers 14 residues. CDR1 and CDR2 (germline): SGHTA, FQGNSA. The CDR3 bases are TGTGCCAGCAGCTTACTTGGATTTTTGGATACGCAGTATTTT. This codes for CASSLLGFLDTQYF.

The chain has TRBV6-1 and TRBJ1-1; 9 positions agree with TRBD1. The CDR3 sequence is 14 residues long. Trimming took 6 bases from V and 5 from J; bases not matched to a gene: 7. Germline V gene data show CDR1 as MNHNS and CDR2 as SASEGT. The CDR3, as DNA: TGTGCCAGCAGCCAACCCGGGACAGGGACTGAAGCTTTCTTT. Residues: CASSQPGTGTEAFF.

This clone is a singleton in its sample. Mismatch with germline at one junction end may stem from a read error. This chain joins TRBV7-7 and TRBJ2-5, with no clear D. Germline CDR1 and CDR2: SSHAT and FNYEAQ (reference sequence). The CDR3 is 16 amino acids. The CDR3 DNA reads TGTGCTAGCAGCCCCCTCGGACCGATCCCTGGGGAGACCCAGTACTTC. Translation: CASSPLGPIPGETQYF.

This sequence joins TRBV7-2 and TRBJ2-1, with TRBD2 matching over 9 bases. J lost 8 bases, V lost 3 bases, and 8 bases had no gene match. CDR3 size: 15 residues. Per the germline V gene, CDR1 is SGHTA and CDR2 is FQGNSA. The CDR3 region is CASSLGTSPSDEQFF. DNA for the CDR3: TGTGCCAGCAGCTTGGGGACTAGCCCCTCGGATGAGCAGTTCTTC.

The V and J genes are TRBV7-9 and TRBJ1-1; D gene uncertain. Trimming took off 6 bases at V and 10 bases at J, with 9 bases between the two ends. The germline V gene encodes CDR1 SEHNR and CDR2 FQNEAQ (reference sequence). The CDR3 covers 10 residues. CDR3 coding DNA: TGTGCCAGCAGTCGCGGCGGAGCTTTCTTT. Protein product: CASSRGGAFF.

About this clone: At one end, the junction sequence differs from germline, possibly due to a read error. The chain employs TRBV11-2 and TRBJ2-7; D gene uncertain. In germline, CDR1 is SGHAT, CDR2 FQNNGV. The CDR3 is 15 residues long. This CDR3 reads CASSLDRVLSYEQYF. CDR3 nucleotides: TGTGCCAGCAGCCTAGATCGGGTCTTATCCTACGAGCAGTACTTC.

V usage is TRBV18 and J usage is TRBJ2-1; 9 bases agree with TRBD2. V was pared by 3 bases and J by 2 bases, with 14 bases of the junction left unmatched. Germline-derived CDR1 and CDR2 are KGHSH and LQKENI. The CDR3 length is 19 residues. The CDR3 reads CASSPPTSGPLSPYNEQFF. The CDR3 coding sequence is TGTGCCAGCTCACCCCCGACTAGCGGACCTTTAAGCCCCTACAATGAGCAGTTCTTC.

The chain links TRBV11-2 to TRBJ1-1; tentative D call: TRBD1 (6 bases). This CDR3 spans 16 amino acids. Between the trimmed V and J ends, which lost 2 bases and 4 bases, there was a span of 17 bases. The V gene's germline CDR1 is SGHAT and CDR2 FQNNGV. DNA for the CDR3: TGTGCCAGCAGCTTACCCCCAGGCAGGGGAGGCACTGAAGCTTTCTTT. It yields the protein CASSLPPGRGGTEAFF.